A selection of T cell receptor beta chains follows, all from one sample in a study of cytomegalovirus exposure and HLA in healthy donors. Profiled with immunoSEQ multiplex PCR; TCRdb holds only in-frame clones, not every one. The top ten hold approximately 2.4% of the sample, which has under 200,000 clones, approximately 85% seen once. Sample: PBMCs. The receptors stem from a woman in her forties or fifties in good health and CMV-seronegative. Both conserved end residues are part of each CDR3. The order of the fields is CDR3 length, J gene, V gene, CDR3 protein.

13 | TRBJ1-2 | TRBV5-1 | CASSLGQGPGGTF
17 | TRBJ2-2 | TRBV9 | CASSVEDRLANTGELFF
15 | TRBJ2-4 | TRBV28 | CASTRTALAKNIQYF
15 | TRBJ1-4 | TRBV4-1 | CASSQEGQYYEKLFF
13 | TRBJ2-1 | TRBV5-6 | CASTQGAFNEQFF
17 | TRBJ2-7 | TRBV5-4 | CASSRRTSGSFTYEQYF
15 | TRBJ1-1 | TRBV7-6 | CASSPGDLLGAEAFF
15 | TRBJ2-7 | TRBV28 | CASSRAGTGDYEQYF
16 | TRBJ2-2 | TRBV4-1 | CASSQSFIAGGEELFF
15 | TRBJ2-1 | TRBV5-1 | CASSFRGQGNNEQFF
15 | TRBJ1-4 | TRBV5-1 | CASSLDWTGGEKLFF
15 | TRBJ2-5 | TRBV28 | CASTLGGGARETQYF
14 | TRBJ2-1 | TRBV11-2 | CASSLETGLLEQFF
15 | TRBJ2-7 | TRBV10-3 | CAITATASGRTWWYF
13 | TRBJ2-7 | TRBV30 | CAWRHASSYEQYF
15 | TRBJ2-7 | TRBV28 | CASSPFDRGGYEQYF
19 | TRBJ2-7 | TRBV7-2 | CASSSRLAGAPWIPYEQYF